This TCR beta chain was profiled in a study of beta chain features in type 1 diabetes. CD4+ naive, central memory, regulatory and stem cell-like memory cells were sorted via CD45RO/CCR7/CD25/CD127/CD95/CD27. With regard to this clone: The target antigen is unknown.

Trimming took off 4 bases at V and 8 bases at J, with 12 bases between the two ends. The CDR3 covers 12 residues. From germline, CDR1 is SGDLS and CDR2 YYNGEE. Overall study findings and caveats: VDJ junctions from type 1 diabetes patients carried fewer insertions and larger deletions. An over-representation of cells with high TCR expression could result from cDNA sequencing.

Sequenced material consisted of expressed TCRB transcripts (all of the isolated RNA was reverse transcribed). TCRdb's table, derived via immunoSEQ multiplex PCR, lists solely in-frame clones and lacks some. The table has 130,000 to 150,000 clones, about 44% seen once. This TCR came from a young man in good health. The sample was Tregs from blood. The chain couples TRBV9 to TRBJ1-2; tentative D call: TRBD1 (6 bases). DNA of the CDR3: TGTGCCAGCAGCTCCCGAGACAGGGGCTACACCTTC. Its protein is CASSSRDRGYTF.